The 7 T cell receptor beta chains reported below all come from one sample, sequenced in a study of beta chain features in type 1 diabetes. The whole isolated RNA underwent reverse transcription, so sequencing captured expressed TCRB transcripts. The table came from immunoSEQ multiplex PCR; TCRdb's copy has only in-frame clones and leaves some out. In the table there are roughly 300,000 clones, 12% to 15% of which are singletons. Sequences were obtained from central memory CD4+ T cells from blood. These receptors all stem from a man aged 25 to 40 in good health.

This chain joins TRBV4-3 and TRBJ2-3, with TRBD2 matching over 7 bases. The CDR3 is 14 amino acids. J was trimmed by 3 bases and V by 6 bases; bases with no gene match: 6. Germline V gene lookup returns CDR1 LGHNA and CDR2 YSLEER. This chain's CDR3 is CASSQREGTDTQYF. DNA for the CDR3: TGCGCCAGCAGTCAGAGGGAGGGTACAGATACGCAGTATTTT.

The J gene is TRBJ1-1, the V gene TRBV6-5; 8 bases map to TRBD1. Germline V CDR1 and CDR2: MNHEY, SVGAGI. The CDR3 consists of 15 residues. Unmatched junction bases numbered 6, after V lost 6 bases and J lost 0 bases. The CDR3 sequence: CASRDRDFMNTEAFF. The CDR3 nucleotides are TGTGCCAGCAGGGACAGGGACTTCATGAACACTGAAGCTTTCTTT.

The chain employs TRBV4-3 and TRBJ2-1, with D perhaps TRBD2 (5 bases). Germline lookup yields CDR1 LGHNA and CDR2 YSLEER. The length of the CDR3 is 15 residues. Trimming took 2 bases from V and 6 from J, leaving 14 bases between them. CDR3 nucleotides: TGCGCCAGCAGCCAAAGTACTAGTAACCTCAATGAGCAGTTCTTC. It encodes CASSQSTSNLNEQFF.

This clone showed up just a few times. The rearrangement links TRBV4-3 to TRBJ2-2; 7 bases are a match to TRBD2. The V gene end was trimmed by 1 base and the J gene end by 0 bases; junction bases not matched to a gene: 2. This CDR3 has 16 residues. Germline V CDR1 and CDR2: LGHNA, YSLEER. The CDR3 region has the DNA TGCGCCAGCAGCCAAGTGGCGGGAGCGAACACCGGGGAGCTGTTTTTT. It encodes CASSQVAGANTGELFF.

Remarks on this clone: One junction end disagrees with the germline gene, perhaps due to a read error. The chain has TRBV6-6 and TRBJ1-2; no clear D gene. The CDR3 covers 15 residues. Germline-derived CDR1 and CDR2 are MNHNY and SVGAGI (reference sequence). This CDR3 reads CAISESVTANYGYTF. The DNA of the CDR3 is TGTGCCATCAGTGAGTCGGTCACAGCTAACTATGGCTACACCTTC.

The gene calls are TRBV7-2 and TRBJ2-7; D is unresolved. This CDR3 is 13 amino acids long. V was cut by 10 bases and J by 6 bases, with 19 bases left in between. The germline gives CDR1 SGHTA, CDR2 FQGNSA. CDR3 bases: TGTGCCATCATGACGGGCGTGGGGATCGAGCAGTACTTC. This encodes CAIMTGVGIEQYF.

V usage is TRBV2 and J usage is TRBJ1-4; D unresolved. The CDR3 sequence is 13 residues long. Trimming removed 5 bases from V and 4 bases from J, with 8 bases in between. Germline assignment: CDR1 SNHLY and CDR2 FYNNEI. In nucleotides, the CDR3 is TGTGCCAGCAGTACGGACTATAATGAAAAACTGTTTTTT. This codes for CASSTDYNEKLFF.